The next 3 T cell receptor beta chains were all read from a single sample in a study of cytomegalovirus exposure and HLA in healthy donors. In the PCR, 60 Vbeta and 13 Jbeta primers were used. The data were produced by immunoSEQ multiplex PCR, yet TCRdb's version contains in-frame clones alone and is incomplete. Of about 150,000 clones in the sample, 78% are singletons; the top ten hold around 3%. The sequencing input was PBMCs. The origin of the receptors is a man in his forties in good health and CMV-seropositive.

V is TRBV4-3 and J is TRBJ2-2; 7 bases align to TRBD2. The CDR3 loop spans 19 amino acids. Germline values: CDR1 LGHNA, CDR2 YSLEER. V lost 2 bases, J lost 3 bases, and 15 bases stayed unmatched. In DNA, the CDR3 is TGCGCCAGCAGCCAAATTTGGCGCGGGAGAAGTCCGGACACCGGGGAGCTGTTTTTT. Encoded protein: CASSQIWRGRSPDTGELFF.

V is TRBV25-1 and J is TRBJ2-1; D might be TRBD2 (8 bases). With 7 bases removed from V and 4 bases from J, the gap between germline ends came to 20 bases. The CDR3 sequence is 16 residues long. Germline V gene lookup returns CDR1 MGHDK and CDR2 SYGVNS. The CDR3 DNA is TGTGCCAGCAATCAGGGGGGTAGCGGGACTTACAATGAGCAGTTCTTC. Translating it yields CASNQGGSGTYNEQFF.

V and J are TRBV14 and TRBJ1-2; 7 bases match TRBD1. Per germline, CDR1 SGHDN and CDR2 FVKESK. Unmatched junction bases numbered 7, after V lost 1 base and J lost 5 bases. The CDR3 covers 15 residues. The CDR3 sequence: CASSQGGTELYGYTF. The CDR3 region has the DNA TGTGCCAGCAGCCAAGGAGGGACAGAGCTATATGGCTACACCTTC. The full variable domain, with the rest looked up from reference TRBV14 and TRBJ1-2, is EAGVTQFPSHSVIEKGQTVTLRCDPISGHDNLYWYRRVMGKEIKFLLHFVKESKQDESGMPNNRFLAERTGGTYSTLKVQPAELEDSGVYFCASSQGGTELYGYTFGSGTRLTVV.